This T cell receptor beta chain was sequenced for a study of blood T cell repertoires in COVID-19 (dated by TCRdb to 2018 to 2020). Regarding the study in general: Samples covering the acute and convalescent phases of COVID-19 were provided by collaborators in the United States, Italy and Spain. The prospective study material was composed of cDNA or gDNA derived from T cells, B-cell-depleted T cells, or PBMCs. Deeply sampled blood TCRbeta repertoires from subjects exposed to, actively infected with, or recovered from COVID-19 were included in the dataset. The repertoires were made available in a free public database intended to serve as a resource for research on the immune response to SARS-CoV-2. Samples were obtained from the ongoing ImmuneRACE study (first 160 participants) and from 1,200 or so subjects provided by 6 global collaborators. Sample metadata almost always included a de-identified subject ID, COVID-19 status, age in years and sex. Where HLA class I and class II types were available, the types were taken from metadata supplied by the sample provider, not from assay-based typing.

The full study reports these points: How much clinical and demographic metadata was included differed by source and by participant, and the metadata was provided uncurated.

The immunoSEQ Assay, a bias-controlled multiplex PCR, was used to amplify TCRbeta CDR3 regions from genomic DNA. The authors' analysis ran thus. The number of nucleated cells in each sample was estimated by amplification of reference gene primers within the assay. To quantify the absolute abundance of each unique TCRbeta CDR3 rearrangement, sequence reads were collapsed and filtered. For each sample, productive Simpson clonality was calculated as the square root of Simpson's diversity index across productive rearrangements. TCRdb re-hosts the immuneACCESS table, in-frame sequences only. Its copies lack some clones; in the studies checked, an unresolved V gene accounts for under half of them, and the cause for the rest is not known. V, J and clone size reflect that table, while D and trimming were determined from the DNA. The sample yields about 53,000 clones; just over 85% were counted once. 2.5% to 3% of the sample is held by the ten biggest clonotypes.

From the cysteine up to the phenylalanine, the CDR3 has a length of 16 residues. Only CDR3 DNA is held: 48 bases, read in frame from base 1. The germline V gene gives CDR1 as SGHVS and CDR2 as FNYEAQ. Relative to germline, V is missing 4 bases and J is missing 2 bases, with 4 bases of the junction outside any gene match. About this clone itself: The antigen it binds to is not known. One base away there is no much larger clone; base qualities are not given.

Collaborating institutions collected whole blood in K2EDTA tubes following their own protocols. Collaborator samples were shipped for TCRbeta analysis as frozen whole blood, isolated PBMCs, or DNA extracted from either sample type. Specimen: peripheral blood. The rearranged segments are TRBV7-6 and TRBJ1-6; 8 bases in the middle match TRBD1. The TCR was taken from an elderly man with acute or convalescent COVID-19. The DNA is as follows: TGTGCCAGCAGCTCAGGGGGCGAAACCTATAATTCACCCCTCCACTTT. It specifies CASSSGGETYNSPLHF.